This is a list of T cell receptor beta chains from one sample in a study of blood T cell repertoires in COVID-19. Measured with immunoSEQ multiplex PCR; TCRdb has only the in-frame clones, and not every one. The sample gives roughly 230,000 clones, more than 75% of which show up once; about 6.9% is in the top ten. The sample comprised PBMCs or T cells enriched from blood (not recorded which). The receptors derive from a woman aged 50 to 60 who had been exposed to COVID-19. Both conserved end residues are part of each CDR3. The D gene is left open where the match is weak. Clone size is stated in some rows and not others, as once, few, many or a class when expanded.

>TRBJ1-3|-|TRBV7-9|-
CASSLVWGDGVKRNTIYF
TGTGCCAGCAGCTTAGTTTGGGGGGATGGCGTCAAGCGGAACACCATATATTTT
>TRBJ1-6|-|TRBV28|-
CASSFSVSTLHF
TGTGCCAGCAGTTTTTCGGTCTCGACCCTCCACTTT
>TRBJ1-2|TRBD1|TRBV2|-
CASRTGTGYTF
TGTGCCAGCCGGACAGGGACCGGCTACACCTTC
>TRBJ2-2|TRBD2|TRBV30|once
CAWMQRAGGPGGELFF
TGTGCCTGGATGCAAAGAGCGGGGGGGCCCGGCGGGGAGCTGTTTTTT
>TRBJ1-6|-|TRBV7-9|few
CASSSSEGRSPLHF
TGTGCCAGCAGTTCGTCGGAGGGTCGGTCACCCCTCCACTTT
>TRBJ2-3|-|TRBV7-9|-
CASSFQGADTQYF
TGTGCCAGCAGCTTCCAAGGGGCGGATACGCAGTATTTT
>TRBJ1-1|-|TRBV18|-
CASSRITGWNTEAFF
TGTGCCAGCTCACGCATAACAGGTTGGAACACTGAAGCTTTCTTT
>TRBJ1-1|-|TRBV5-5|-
CASSFAQNTEAFF
TGTGCCAGCAGTTTTGCACAGAACACTGAAGCTTTCTTT
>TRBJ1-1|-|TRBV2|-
CASSDATGMRTEAFF
TGTGCCAGCAGTGATGCAACAGGGATGAGGACTGAAGCTTTCTTT
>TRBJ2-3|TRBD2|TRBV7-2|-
CASSLGPGGTQYF
TGTGCCAGCAGCTTAGGCCCGGGAGGTACGCAGTATTTT
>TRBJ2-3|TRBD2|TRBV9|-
CASSAGLGGTDTQYF
TGTGCCAGCAGCGCGGGACTAGGGGGCACAGATACGCAGTATTTT
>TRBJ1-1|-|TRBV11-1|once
CASSLVAAEAFF
TGTGCCAGCAGCTTGGTGGCTGCTGAAGCTTTCTTT
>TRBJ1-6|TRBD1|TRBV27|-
CASSPRQGHVYNSPLHF
TGTGCCAGCAGTCCCCGACAGGGCCATGTTTATAATTCACCCCTCCACTTT
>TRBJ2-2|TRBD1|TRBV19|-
CASSARTGLTAGELFF
TGTGCCAGTAGTGCACGGACAGGACTGACCGCCGGGGAGCTGTTTTTT
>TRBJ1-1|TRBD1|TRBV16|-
CASSQYTGGPTEAFF
TGTGCCAGCAGCCAATATACAGGGGGCCCCACTGAAGCTTTCTTT